Here is one TCR beta chain with its context. Germline V gene data show CDR1 as LGHNA and CDR2 as YSLEER. V trimming: 0 bases; J trimming: 1 base; junction bases outside the gene matches: 6. This CDR3 spans 17 amino acids. A CD8+CD4-CCR7+CD45RA+ gate was used to sort naive CD8 T cells. The sample originates from a study of molecular identifiers for immune sequencing clone quantification. Using its own MiXCR run on the PCR reads, TCRdb lists one record per CDR3 protein. The sample holds approximately 550,000 distinct CDR3 sequences, about 25% seen once. This chain joins TRBV4-3 and TRBJ2-1, with 7 bases fitting TRBD1. Sequenced: naive CD8+ T cells from blood, with Jurkat cell RNA spiked in. Subset defined: FACS-sorted CD8+CD4-CCR7+CD45RA+ naive T cells. The receptor was derived from a human donor in good health. Some libraries in this study had Jurkat cell RNA spiked in. The CDR3 DNA reads as TGCGCCAGCAGCCAAGATCCCTCGACAGGGTCCTACAATGAGCAGTTCTTC. It codes for CASSQDPSTGSYNEQFF.